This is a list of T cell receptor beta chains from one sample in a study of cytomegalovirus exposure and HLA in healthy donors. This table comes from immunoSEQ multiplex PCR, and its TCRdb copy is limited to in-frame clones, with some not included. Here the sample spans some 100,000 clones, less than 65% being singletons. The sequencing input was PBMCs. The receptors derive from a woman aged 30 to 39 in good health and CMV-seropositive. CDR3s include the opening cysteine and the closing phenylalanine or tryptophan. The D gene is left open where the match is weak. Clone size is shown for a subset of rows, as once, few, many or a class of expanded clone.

CDR3: CASGTSGGATDTQYF; DNA: TGTGCCAGCGGTACTAGCGGGGGGGCGACAGATACGCAGTATTTT; size: .; J: TRBJ2-3; D: TRBD2; V: TRBV6-4
CDR3: CASSRGTSGYYNEQFF; DNA: TGTGCCAGTAGTAGAGGGACTAGCGGGTACTACAATGAGCAGTTCTTC; size: .; J: TRBJ2-1; D: TRBD2; V: TRBV19
CDR3: CASSFLGLATDTQYF; DNA: TGTGCCAGCAGCTTCCTTGGACTAGCCACAGATACGCAGTATTTT; size: .; J: TRBJ2-3; D: TRBD2; V: TRBV7-3
CDR3: CASSKQGSLDEQFF; DNA: TGTGCCAGCAGCAAGCAGGGCTCGCTCGATGAGCAGTTCTTC; size: .; J: TRBJ2-1; D: .; V: TRBV21-1
CDR3: CASSPSLGRGPTAEAFF; DNA: TGTGCCAGCAGCCCATCTTTGGGGCGGGGGCCGACGGCTGAAGCTTTCTTT; size: few; J: TRBJ1-1; D: .; V: TRBV11-2
CDR3: CASSLGTSGGTDTQYF; DNA: TGTGCCAGCAGCCTCGGGACTAGCGGGGGCACAGATACGCAGTATTTT; size: .; J: TRBJ2-3; D: TRBD2; V: TRBV6-6
CDR3: CASSLGGGQGARVQPQHF; DNA: TGTGCCAGCAGCTTAGGGGGGGGACAGGGGGCGCGGGTTCAGCCCCAGCATTTT; size: .; J: TRBJ1-5; D: TRBD1; V: TRBV7-9
CDR3: CASRPTDIYGYTF; DNA: TGTGCCAGCAGGCCTACAGATATCTATGGCTACACCTTC; size: .; J: TRBJ1-2; D: .; V: TRBV5-6
CDR3: CASSLGDRSTDTQYF; DNA: TGTGCCAGCAGCTTAGGGGACAGGAGCACAGATACGCAGTATTTT; size: .; J: TRBJ2-3; D: TRBD1; V: TRBV7-9
CDR3: CASSYSINGGGETQYF; DNA: TGTGCCAGCAGTTACTCGATCAATGGGGGCGGCGAGACCCAGTACTTC; size: .; J: TRBJ2-5; D: .; V: TRBV6-5
CDR3: CASTLSGGARETQYF; DNA: TGTGCCAGCACCCTTAGCGGGGGGGCCCGGGAGACCCAGTACTTC; size: once; J: TRBJ2-5; D: TRBD2; V: TRBV6-5
CDR3: CASSQRGGAPDTQYF; DNA: TGTGCCAGCAGTCAACGAGGGGGGGCACCAGATACGCAGTATTTT; size: once; J: TRBJ2-3; D: .; V: TRBV6-5
CDR3: CASSLGASGGGDTQYF; DNA: TGCGCCAGCAGCTTGGGAGCTAGCGGGGGGGGAGATACGCAGTATTTT; size: .; J: TRBJ2-3; D: TRBD2; V: TRBV5-1
CDR3: CASSPARGSSYEQYF; DNA: TGTGCCAGCAGTCCCGCCCGGGGAAGCTCCTACGAGCAGTACTTC; size: .; J: TRBJ2-7; D: .; V: TRBV11-2
CDR3: CASFHPGQANTIYF; DNA: TGTGCCAGCTTCCACCCAGGACAGGCAAACACCATATATTTT; size: .; J: TRBJ1-3; D: TRBD1; V: TRBV2
CDR3: CASSLVQGGLGYTF; DNA: TGTGCCAGCAGTTTAGTACAGGGGGGGCTTGGCTACACCTTC; size: .; J: TRBJ1-2; D: TRBD1; V: TRBV28
CDR3: CASSFPSSYEQYF; DNA: TGTGCCAGCAGCTTCCCAAGCTCCTACGAGCAGTACTTC; size: .; J: TRBJ2-7; D: .; V: TRBV7-2
CDR3: CACPTERGIPDTQYF; DNA: TGTGCCTGCCCTACGGAGCGGGGGATCCCAGATACGCAGTATTTT; size: .; J: TRBJ2-3; D: TRBD2; V: TRBV30
CDR3: CASSLEGGVWNTIYF; DNA: TGCGCCAGCAGCTTGGAAGGGGGGGTTTGGAACACCATATATTTT; size: .; J: TRBJ1-3; D: .; V: TRBV5-1
CDR3: CATSISRLVTGELFF; DNA: TGTGCCACCAGCATTTCTCGACTAGTCACCGGGGAGCTGTTTTTT; size: .; J: TRBJ2-2; D: .; V: TRBV15
CDR3: CASSETPTVNTEAFF; DNA: TGTGCCAGCAGTGAAACCCCGACTGTGAACACTGAAGCTTTCTTT; size: .; J: TRBJ1-1; D: .; V: TRBV2
CDR3: CASSLGGDGYTF; DNA: TGCGCCAGCAGCTTGGGGGGGGACGGCTACACCTTC; size: few; J: TRBJ1-2; D: .; V: TRBV5-1
CDR3: CAVKGQGGNEQFF; DNA: TGTGCCGTAAAGGGACAGGGAGGAAATGAGCAGTTCTTC; size: few; J: TRBJ2-1; D: TRBD1; V: TRBV7-9
CDR3: CASSYSIPGAEAFF; DNA: TGTGCCAGCAGTTACTCGATACCAGGGGCTGAAGCTTTCTTT; size: .; J: TRBJ1-1; D: .; V: TRBV6-5
CDR3: CASSKQHLRLGAQYGYTF; DNA: TGTGCCAGCAGCAAACAGCACCTAAGGCTGGGCGCCCAGTATGGCTACACCTTC; size: .; J: TRBJ1-2; D: .; V: TRBV14
CDR3: CASSSNSPEAFF; DNA: TGCGCCAGCAGCTCAAACAGCCCTGAAGCTTTCTTT; size: few; J: TRBJ1-1; D: .; V: TRBV5-1
CDR3: CASSARFGQAMNTEAFF; DNA: TGTGCCAGCAGTGCCCGGTTTGGACAGGCTATGAACACTGAAGCTTTCTTT; size: few; J: TRBJ1-1; D: TRBD1; V: TRBV6-1
CDR3: CASSQASRELFF; DNA: TGCGCCAGCAGCCAAGCGAGCAGGGAGCTGTTTTTT; size: .; J: TRBJ2-2; D: .; V: TRBV4-1
CDR3: CASSSLGGTDTQYF; DNA: TGTGCCAGCTCTAGCCTCGGGGGGACAGATACGCAGTATTTT; size: .; J: TRBJ2-3; D: TRBD2; V: TRBV18
CDR3: CSVEDLLYEQYF; DNA: TGCAGCGTTGAAGATTTACTCTACGAGCAGTACTTC; size: few; J: TRBJ2-7; D: .; V: TRBV29-1
CDR3: CASGLDRALEQYF; DNA: TGTGCTAGTGGTTTAGACAGGGCACTTGAGCAGTACTTC; size: .; J: TRBJ2-7; D: TRBD1; V: TRBV12-5
CDR3: CASSRGQIYGYTF; DNA: TGTGCCAGCAGCCGGGGACAGATTTATGGCTACACCTTC; size: few; J: TRBJ1-2; D: TRBD1; V: TRBV6-6
CDR3: CASSLQGQQSETQYF; DNA: TGCGCCAGCAGCTTACAGGGTCAGCAATCCGAGACCCAGTACTTC; size: .; J: TRBJ2-5; D: .; V: TRBV5-1